Listed here is a single T cell receptor beta chain. This sample is part of a study of blood T cell repertoires in COVID-19. In the study overall: COVID-19 samples from acute and convalescent phases originated in the United States, Italy and Spain.

Germline V gene sequence: CDR1 MNHEY, CDR2 SVGAGI. CDR3 length: 13 residues. V lost 2 bases to trimming and J lost 6 bases, with 8 bases between them. Repertoires were generated with immunoSEQ multiplex PCR, while TCRdb's copy carries only in-frame clones and drops some. The table has 130,000 or so clones, roughly 89% seen once. This clonotype originated in a man over 45 with active or convalescent COVID-19. The chain recombines TRBV6-5 with TRBJ2-1; TRBD2 is a possible D gene (5 bases). The material sequenced was peripheral blood. CDR3 bases: TGTGCCAGCAGTTACAGAGGGCCCAATGAGCAGTTCTTC. Amino acids: CASSYRGPNEQFF.